Following are 3 T cell receptor beta chains from one sample sequenced in a study of beta chain features in type 1 diabetes. As every portion of the isolated RNA was reverse transcribed, the sequencing read expressed TCRB transcripts. Some clones are missing from TCRdb's copy, which holds only in-frame ones; the method was immunoSEQ multiplex PCR. The sample records 680,000 or so clones, over 10% being singletons. Findings and limits, study-wide: Type 1 diabetes patients had moderately but significantly shorter TCRB CDR3s in all four CD4+ subsets.

No antigen has been identified for these receptors. Sequenced sample: naive CD4+ T cells from blood. These receptors came from a young man with type 1 diabetes.

This clone was seen only a few times. This chain joins TRBV4-1 and TRBJ2-3, with D maybe TRBD2 (6 bases). Germline V gene data show CDR1 as MGHRA and CDR2 as YSYEKL. The CDR3 contains 17 residues. V was trimmed by 4 bases and J by 0 bases, leaving 17 bases between them. The CDR3 loop is CASSRFGSGSSTDTQYF. In DNA form, the CDR3 reads TGCGCCAGCAGCCGGTTCGGGAGCGGCTCTAGCACAGATACGCAGTATTTT.

This clone has a handful of counts. This chain links TRBV4-1 with TRBJ2-1; TRBD2 matches 7 bases. Germline V lookup: CDR1 MGHRA, CDR2 YSYEKL. This CDR3 region has 16 residues. With V trimmed by 1 base and J by 4 bases, 7 bases remained unmatched. The CDR3 loop reads CASSQAGGGAYNEQFF. CDR3 DNA: TGCGCCAGCAGCCAAGCCGGCGGGGGAGCTTACAATGAGCAGTTCTTC.

The chain is built from TRBV13 and TRBJ2-1, with D maybe TRBD1 (6 bases). Trimming stripped 5 bases from V and 9 bases from J, with 14 bases between. CDR1 and CDR2 from the germline V gene are PRHDT and FYEKMQ (reference sequence). This CDR3 comprises 13 residues. The CDR3 protein is CASSQGGSGEQFF. For the CDR3, the DNA is TGTGCCAGCAGCCAAGGGGGTTCGGGTGAGCAGTTCTTC.